The 5 T cell receptor beta chains reported below all come from one sample, sequenced in a study of shared clonotypes between healthy human individuals. Sequencing was performed with immunoSEQ multiplex PCR; in TCRdb, only in-frame clones are kept and a portion is missing. The sample lists under 1 million clones, 80% to 95% seen once, with around 24% in the top ten. Naive CD8 isolation took CD45RO-negative cells positively selected for CCR7 and excluded terminally differentiated effector memory CD45RA+ cells. Sequencing was performed on naive CD8+ T cells sorted from blood. Receptor source: a man aged 30 to 45 in good health.

The chain carries TRBV5-4 and TRBJ1-1, with D possibly being TRBD1 (5 bases). CDR3 length: 14 amino acids. Germline CDR1 reads SGHNT; CDR2 reads YYREEE (reference sequence). V lost 0 bases, J lost 1 base, and 7 bases lay in between. CDR3 protein: CASSLGDGNTEAFF. CDR3 nucleotide sequence: TGTGCCAGCAGCTTGGGGGACGGGAACACTGAAGCTTTCTTT.

The chain recombines TRBV6-1 with TRBJ1-1, with D uncertain. V was pared by 4 bases and J by 3 bases, with 9 bases between. The germline CDR1 and CDR2 sequences are MNHNS and SASEGT. The CDR3 loop spans 13 amino acids. CDR3 bases: TGTGCCAGCAGTGTTTCTGGGTACACTGAAGCTTTCTTT. This encodes CASSVSGYTEAFF.

This clone has a single count. The V and J genes are TRBV7-9 and TRBJ2-7, with TRBD1 identical over 9 bases. Losses at the gene ends were 5 bases for V and 0 bases for J; bases not matched to a gene: 8. The length of the CDR3 is 16 residues. CDR1 and CDR2 (germline): SEHNR, FQNEAQ (reference sequence). The CDR3 spells CASSPRQGVLSYEQYF. The CDR3, as DNA: TGTGCCAGCAGCCCCAGACAGGGGGTACTCTCCTACGAGCAGTACTTC. The full variable domain, with the rest looked up from reference TRBV7-9 and TRBJ2-7, is DTGVSQNPRHKITKRGQNVTFRCDPISEHNRLYWYRQTLGQGPEFLTYFQNEAQLEKSRLLSDRFSAERPKGSFSTLEIQRTEQGDSAMYLCASSPRQGVLSYEQYFGPGTRLTVT.

The gene calls are TRBV5-1 and TRBJ2-3; D may be TRBD2 (5 bases). The CDR3 contains 17 residues. CDR1 is SGHRS, CDR2 YFSETQ, per germline. V lost 5 bases, J lost 6 bases, and 25 bases lay in between. Here the CDR3 reads CASSFPAERGGGDTQYF. The CDR3 nucleotides read TGCGCCAGCAGTTTCCCCGCCGAGCGCGGCGGCGGGGATACGCAGTATTTT. Full variable domain (rest looked up from reference TRBV5-1 and TRBJ2-3): KAGVTQTPRYLIKTRGQQVTLSCSPISGHRSVSWYQQTPGQGLQFLFEYFSETQRNKGNFPGRFSGRQFSNSRSEMNVSTLELGDSALYLCASSFPAERGGGDTQYFGPGTRLTVL.

Written as DNA, the CDR3 is TGCGCCAGCAACCCCGGAGCGGGAGGGCCCCCCAGCTCCTACAATGAGCAGTTCTTC. This encodes CASNPGAGGPPSSYNEQFF. The rearrangement uses TRBV4-3 and TRBJ2-1; TRBD2 matches 10 bases. Germline lookup yields CDR1 LGHNA and CDR2 YSLEER. The CDR3 contains 19 residues. Trimming took 7 bases from V and 0 from J; bases not matched to a gene: 15.